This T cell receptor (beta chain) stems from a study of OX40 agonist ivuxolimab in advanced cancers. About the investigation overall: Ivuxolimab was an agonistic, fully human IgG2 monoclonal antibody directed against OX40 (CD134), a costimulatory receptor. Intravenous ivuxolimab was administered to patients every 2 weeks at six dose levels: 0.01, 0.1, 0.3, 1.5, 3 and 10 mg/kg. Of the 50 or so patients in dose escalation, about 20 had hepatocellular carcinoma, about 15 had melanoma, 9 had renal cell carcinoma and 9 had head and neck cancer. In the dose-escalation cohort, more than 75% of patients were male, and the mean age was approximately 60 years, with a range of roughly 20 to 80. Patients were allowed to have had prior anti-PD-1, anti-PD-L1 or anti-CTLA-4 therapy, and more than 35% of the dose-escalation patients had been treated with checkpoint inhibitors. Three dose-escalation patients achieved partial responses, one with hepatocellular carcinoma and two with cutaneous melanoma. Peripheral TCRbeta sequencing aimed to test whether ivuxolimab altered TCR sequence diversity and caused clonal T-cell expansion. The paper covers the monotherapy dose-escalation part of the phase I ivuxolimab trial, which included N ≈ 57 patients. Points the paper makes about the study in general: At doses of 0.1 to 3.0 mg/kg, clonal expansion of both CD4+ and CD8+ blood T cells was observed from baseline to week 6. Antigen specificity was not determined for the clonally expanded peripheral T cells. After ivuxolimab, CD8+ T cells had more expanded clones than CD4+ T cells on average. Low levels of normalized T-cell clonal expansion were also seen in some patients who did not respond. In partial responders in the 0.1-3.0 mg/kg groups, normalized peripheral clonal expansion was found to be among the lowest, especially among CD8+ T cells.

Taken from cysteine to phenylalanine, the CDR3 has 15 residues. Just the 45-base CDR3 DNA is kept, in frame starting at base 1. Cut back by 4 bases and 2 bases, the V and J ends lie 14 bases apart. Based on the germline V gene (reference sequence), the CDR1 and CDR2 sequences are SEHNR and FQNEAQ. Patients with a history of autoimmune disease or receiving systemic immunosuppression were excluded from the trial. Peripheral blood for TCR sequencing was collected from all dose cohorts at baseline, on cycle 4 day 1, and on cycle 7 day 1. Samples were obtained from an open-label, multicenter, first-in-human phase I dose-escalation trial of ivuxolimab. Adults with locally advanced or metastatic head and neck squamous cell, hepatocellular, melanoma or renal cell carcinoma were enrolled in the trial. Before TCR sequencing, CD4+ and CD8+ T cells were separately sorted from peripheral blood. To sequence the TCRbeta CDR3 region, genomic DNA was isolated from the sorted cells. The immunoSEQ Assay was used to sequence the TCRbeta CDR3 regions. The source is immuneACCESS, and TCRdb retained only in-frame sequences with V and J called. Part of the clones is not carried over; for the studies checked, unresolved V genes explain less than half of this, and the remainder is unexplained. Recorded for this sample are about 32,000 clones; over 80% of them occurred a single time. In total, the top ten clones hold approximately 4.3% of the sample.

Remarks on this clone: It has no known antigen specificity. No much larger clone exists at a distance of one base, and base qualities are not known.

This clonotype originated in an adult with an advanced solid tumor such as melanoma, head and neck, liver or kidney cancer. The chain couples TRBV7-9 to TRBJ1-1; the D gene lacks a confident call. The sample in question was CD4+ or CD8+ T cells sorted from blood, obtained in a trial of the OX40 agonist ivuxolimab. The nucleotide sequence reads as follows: TGTGCCAGCAGCTCACTCGGGAACCAAAACACTGAAGCTTTCTTT. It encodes CASSSLGNQNTEAFF.